The 18 T cell receptor beta chains presented below share a single source sample, sequenced in a study of T cell responses to AZD1222 COVID-19 vaccine. Profiling relied on immunoSEQ multiplex PCR, and the TCRdb table lists in-frame clones only, not all of them. The data contain about 140,000 clones, around 92% of them singletons. Sequenced material: peripheral blood, taken 28 days after the second AZD1222 dose. The receptors originated from an adult who received the AZD1222 COVID-19 vaccine.

The V and J genes are TRBV30 and TRBJ2-5, with 8 bases aligning to TRBD2. The V gene's germline CDR1 is GTSNPN and CDR2 SVGIG (reference sequence). The CDR3 covers 15 residues. The junction had 8 bases not matched to a gene; V was cut back by 0 bases and J by 5 bases. The CDR3 region has the DNA TGTGCCTGGAGTGTCATGGCGGGAGGTCGGGAGACCCAGTACTTC. It yields the protein CAWSVMAGGRETQYF. Using reference TRBV30 and TRBJ2-5 for the parts outside the CDR3, the full variable domain is SQTIHQWPATLVQPVGSPLSLECTVEGTSNPNLYWYRQAAGRGLQLLFYSVGIGQISSEVPQNLSASRPQDRQFILSSKKLLLSDSGFYLCAWSVMAGGRETQYFGPGTRLLVL.

The chain uses TRBV6-5 and TRBJ2-7; D might be TRBD2 (5 bases). V gave up 5 bases and J gave up 1 base, with 9 bases separating them. Germline-derived CDR1 and CDR2 are MNHEY and SVGAGI. The CDR3 spans 13 residues. The CDR3 region is CASSLGVSYEQYF. CDR3 nucleotides: TGTGCCAGCAGTCTGGGAGTATCCTACGAGCAGTACTTC.

The chain combines TRBV5-1 with TRBJ2-1; D is possibly TRBD2 (6 bases). There are 17 residues in the CDR3. V was shortened by 0 bases and J by 0 bases, with 13 bases between the two germline ends. CDR1 is SGHRS, CDR2 YFSETQ, per germline. The CDR3 bases are TGCGCCAGCAGCTTGGAATTGCGGGGTAGCTCCTACAATGAGCAGTTCTTC. This encodes CASSLELRGSSYNEQFF.

The J gene is TRBJ2-3, the V gene TRBV2, with 9 bases aligning to TRBD2. The CDR3 has 15 residues. Germline CDR1 is SNHLY and CDR2 is FYNNEI. With V trimmed by 7 bases and J by 2 bases, 7 bases remained unmatched. In nucleotides, the CDR3 is TGTGCCAGCATGCGGCTAGCGGGGCTCACAGATACGCAGTATTTT. Protein: CASMRLAGLTDTQYF.

This chain connects TRBV7-3 to TRBJ2-1; unclear D gene. The CDR3 runs 15 residues. CDR1 and CDR2 from the germline V gene are SGHTA and FQGTGA. V lost 6 bases, J lost 7 bases, and 19 bases lay in between. CDR3 DNA sequence: TGTGCCAGCAGTTACGACCCGCTCCTTGTGAATGAGCAGTTCTTC. This sequence encodes CASSYDPLLVNEQFF.

This clone was found once. This chain links TRBV27 with TRBJ1-4; weak D call: TRBD1 (6 bases). CDR1 and CDR2 (germline): MNHEY, SMNVEV (reference sequence). V gave up 8 bases and J gave up 6 bases, with 10 bases separating them. The CDR3 runs to 12 residues. This CDR3 is CASRGAHEKLFF. CDR3 coding DNA: TGTGCCAGCCGGGGGGCCCATGAAAAACTGTTTTTT.

This chain joins TRBV5-1 and TRBJ1-3, with 9 bases fitting TRBD1. Trimming removed 2 bases from V and 4 bases from J; junction bases left unmatched: 7. CDR3 length: 16 residues. Germline loops: CDR1 SGHRS, CDR2 YFSETQ. The CDR3 bases are TGCGCCAGCAGCTTAAGGGACAGGGTGGAAGGAAACACCATATATTTT. It codes for CASSLRDRVEGNTIYF.

The chain recombines TRBV5-1 with TRBJ1-1; TRBD1 aligns across 8 bases. V was pared by 10 bases and J by 5 bases, with 16 bases of the junction left unmatched. Looked up from germline, CDR1 is SGHRS and CDR2 is YFSETQ. The CDR3 is 15 residues long. DNA for the CDR3: TGCGCCTCACGGGAGTTACCAGGGGGCGATACTGAAGCTTTCTTT. Amino acids: CASRELPGGDTEAFF.

This sequence joins TRBV9 and TRBJ2-1, with D maybe TRBD1 (6 bases). Germline V gene data show CDR1 as SGDLS and CDR2 as YYNGEE. The CDR3 is 15 amino acids. Trimming cost V 4 bases and J 1 base, with 12 bases left between them. CDR3 nucleotide sequence: TGTGCCAGCAGCCACAGGGTAGGATCCTACAATGAGCAGTTCTTC. Translating it yields CASSHRVGSYNEQFF.

The J gene is TRBJ2-3, the V gene TRBV4-1; D remains ambiguous. The germline V gene has CDR1 MGHRA and CDR2 YSYEKL. Trimming shortened V by 1 base and J by 5 bases, and 10 bases separated the two germline ends. The CDR3 covers 14 residues. The CDR3, as DNA: TGCGCCAGCAGCCAAGCTCTTGCCGTAGATACGCAGTATTTT. This translates into CASSQALAVDTQYF.

The rearrangement joins TRBV11-2 to TRBJ2-7, with D possibly being TRBD2 (6 bases). Per germline, CDR1 SGHAT and CDR2 FQNNGV. V was trimmed by 5 bases and J by 4 bases, leaving 12 bases between them. This CDR3 is built from 13 residues. The CDR3 protein is CASSPMTRYEQYF. DNA for the CDR3: TGTGCCAGCAGCCCTATGACTAGATACGAGCAGTACTTC.

The CDR3 nucleotides read TGTGCCAGCAGTTTGCGGGACAATGAGCAGTTCTTC. It encodes CASSLRDNEQFF. The J gene is TRBJ2-1, the V gene TRBV27, with TRBD2 as a possible D gene (5 bases). Looked up from germline, CDR1 is MNHEY and CDR2 is SMNVEV (reference sequence). With 3 bases removed from V and 5 bases from J, the gap between germline ends came to 5 bases. The CDR3 is 12 residues long.

The chain joins TRBV5-1 to TRBJ2-7, with TRBD2 matching over 12 bases. The CDR3 is 19 amino acids. The J segment lost 2 bases and the V segment lost 1 base, leaving 13 bases of the junction unmatched. Per germline, CDR1 SGHRS and CDR2 YFSETQ. This CDR3 is CASSLTSGRNGGIPYEQYF. As DNA, the CDR3 is TGCGCCAGCAGCTTGACTAGCGGGAGGAATGGTGGTATCCCCTACGAGCAGTACTTC.

The V and J genes are TRBV28 and TRBJ1-1; no firm D call. CDR1 and CDR2 (germline): MDHEN, SYDVKM. The V end lost 3 bases, the J end lost 4 bases, and 12 bases lay between the germline ends. The CDR3 contains 14 residues. The CDR3 DNA reads as TGTGCCAGCAGTTTTATCGGAACCGGCACTGAAGCTTTCTTT. Residues: CASSFIGTGTEAFF. Full variable domain (missing parts from reference TRBV28 and TRBJ1-1): DVKVTQSSRYLVKRTGEKVFLECVQDMDHENMFWYRQDPGLGLRLIYFSYDVKMKEKGDIPEGYSVSREKKERFSLILESASTNQTSMYLCASSFIGTGTEAFFGQGTRLTVV.

The chain uses TRBV19 and TRBJ1-1, with TRBD1 matching 9 bases. V lost 6 bases to trimming and J lost 5 bases; unmatched junction nucleotides: 10. The germline V gene has CDR1 LNHDA and CDR2 SQIVND (reference sequence). The CDR3 is 15 amino acids. The CDR3 DNA follows: TGTGCCAGTAGCAAAACCGGACAGGGGACGACTGAAGCTTTCTTT. Amino acids: CASSKTGQGTTEAFF.

This clone appeared a few times. The same CDR3 arises from other DNA sequences in this sample as well. V is TRBV30 and J is TRBJ1-1; the D is unclear. Deletions cut 5 bases from V and 1 base from J, with 8 bases between. Germline V gene data show CDR1 as GTSNPN and CDR2 as SVGIG (reference sequence). The CDR3 extends over 12 amino acids. The DNA of the CDR3 is TGTGCCTGGGGTCGGGGGAACACTGAAGCTTTCTTT. Its translation is CAWGRGNTEAFF.

J is TRBJ2-5 and V is TRBV11-2; D may be TRBD1 or TRBD2 (7 bases each). Germline lookup yields CDR1 SGHAT and CDR2 FQNNGV. This CDR3 comprises 14 residues. V gave up 5 bases and J gave up 4 bases, with 14 bases separating them. CDR3 region: CASSQGGVIETQYF. CDR3 nucleotides: TGTGCCAGCAGCCAGGGGGGGGTAATAGAGACCCAGTACTTC.

This clone has more than one count but fewer than ten. This chain uses TRBV10-3 with TRBJ1-5; D remains ambiguous. Germline CDR1 is ENHRY and CDR2 is SYGVKD. CDR3 length: 16 amino acids. The V gene lost 0 bases and the J gene lost 1 base, with 10 bases spanning the gap. CDR3 sequence (DNA): TGTGCCATCAGTGAGTCGCTGGCAGCCAGCAATCAGCCCCAGCATTTT. Amino acid sequence: CAISESLAASNQPQHF.